This T cell receptor (beta chain) was documented in a study of cytomegalovirus exposure and HLA in healthy donors. Study information: Some 85 million unique TCRs, all from HLA-typed donors, were included in an early release of the data. Among the approximately 410 genotyped donors, 70% to 85% were placed in the Caucasian-associated ancestry cluster.

Trimming pared 5 bases from V and 9 bases from J, leaving 17 bases between. Germline V CDR1 and CDR2: MNHEY, SVGAGI. The CDR3 has 14 residues. PCR was performed using 60 Vbeta and 13 Jbeta primers. Produced via immunoSEQ multiplex PCR; TCRdb's table is partial and in-frame only. This sample has more than 80,000 clones, with 65% to 80% found just once. This clone occurred a few times. The sample taken for sequencing was PBMCs. The TCR originated in a man in his fifties or sixties in good health and CMV-seronegative. This sequence joins TRBV6-5 and TRBJ1-5; perhaps TRBD1 as D (6 bases). The CDR3: CASSPRQAPRPQHF. The CDR3 coding sequence is TGTGCCAGCAGTCCACGACAGGCCCCTCGGCCCCAGCATTTT.